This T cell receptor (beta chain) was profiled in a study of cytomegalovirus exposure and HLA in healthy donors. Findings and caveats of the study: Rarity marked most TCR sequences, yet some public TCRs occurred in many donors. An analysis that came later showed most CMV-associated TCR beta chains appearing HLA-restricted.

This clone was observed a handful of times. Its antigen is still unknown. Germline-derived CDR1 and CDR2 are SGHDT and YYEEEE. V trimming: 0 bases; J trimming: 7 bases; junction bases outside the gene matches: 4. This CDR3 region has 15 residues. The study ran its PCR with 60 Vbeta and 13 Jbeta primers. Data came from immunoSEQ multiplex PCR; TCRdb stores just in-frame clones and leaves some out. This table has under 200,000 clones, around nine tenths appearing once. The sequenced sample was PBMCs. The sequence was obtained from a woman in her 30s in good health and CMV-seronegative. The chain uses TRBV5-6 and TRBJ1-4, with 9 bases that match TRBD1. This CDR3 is CASSLGVTGGEKLFF. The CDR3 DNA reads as TGTGCCAGCAGCTTGGGGGTGACAGGGGGTGAAAAACTGTTTTTT. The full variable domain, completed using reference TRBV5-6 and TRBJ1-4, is DAGVTQSPTHLIKTRGQQVTLRCSPKSGHDTVSWYQQALGQGPQFIFQYYEEEERQRGNFPDRFSGHQFPNYSSELNVNALLLGDSALYLCASSLGVTGGEKLFFGSGTQLSVL.